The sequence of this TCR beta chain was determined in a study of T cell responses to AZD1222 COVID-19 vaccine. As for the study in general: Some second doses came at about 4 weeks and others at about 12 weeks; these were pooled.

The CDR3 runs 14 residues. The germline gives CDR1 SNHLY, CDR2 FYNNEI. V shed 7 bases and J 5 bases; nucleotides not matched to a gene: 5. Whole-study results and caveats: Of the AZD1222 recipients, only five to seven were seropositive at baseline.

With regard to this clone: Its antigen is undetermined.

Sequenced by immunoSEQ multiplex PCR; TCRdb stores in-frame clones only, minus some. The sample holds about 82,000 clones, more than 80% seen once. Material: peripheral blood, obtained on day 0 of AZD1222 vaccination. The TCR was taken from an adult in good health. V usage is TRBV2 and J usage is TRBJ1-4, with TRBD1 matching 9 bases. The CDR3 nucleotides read TGTGCCAGCATAAGGGACAGGGCGAATGAAAAACTGTTTTTT. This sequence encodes CASIRDRANEKLFF.